This passage covers 20 T cell receptor beta chains from one sample sequenced in a study of blood T cell repertoires in COVID-19. TCRdb keeps only in-frame clones here, not all; method: immunoSEQ multiplex PCR. The table lists around 330,000 clones, roughly 85% of them singletons. Input material: PBMCs or T cells enriched from blood (not recorded which). The origin of the receptors is a woman aged 30 to 39 who had been exposed to COVID-19.

The chain employs TRBV12-3 or TRBV12-4 and TRBJ1-2, with 11 bases matching TRBD1. There are 13 residues in the CDR3. The V and J ends lost 9 bases and 7 bases, in that order; junction bases with no gene match: 7. The CDR3 protein is CASRPGTGGGYTF. In nucleotides, the CDR3 is TGTGCCAGTAGACCCGGGACAGGGGGTGGCTACACCTTC.

This chain uses TRBV27 with TRBJ1-1; no clear D gene. The CDR3 length is 16 residues. Trimming cost V 0 bases and J 1 base, with 12 bases left between them. The germline CDR1 and CDR2 sequences are MNHEY and SMNVEV (reference sequence). CDR3 in amino acids: CASSLSTGSSNTEAFF. The CDR3 DNA is TGTGCCAGCAGTTTATCGACGGGATCTTCGAACACTGAAGCTTTCTTT.

The rearrangement uses TRBV19 and TRBJ1-1; 7 bases fit TRBD1. CDR1 is LNHDA and CDR2 is SQIVND in the germline V gene (reference sequence). J was trimmed by 10 bases and V by 4 bases; bases with no gene match: 3. The CDR3 runs to 11 residues. The DNA for the CDR3 is TGTGCCAGTAGTAGGCAGGGGGTAGCTTTCTTT. It specifies CASSRQGVAFF. The full variable domain, rest sourced from reference TRBV19 and TRBJ1-1, is DGGITQSPKYLFRKEGQNVTLSCEQNLNHDAMYWYRQDPGQGLRLIYYSQIVNDFQKGDIAEGYSVSREKKESFPLTVTSAQKNPTAFYLCASSRQGVAFFGQGTRLTVV.

The chain couples TRBV5-1 to TRBJ2-1; 8 bases fit TRBD2. This CDR3 has 15 amino acids. Trimming cost V 4 bases and J 5 bases; bases outside gene matches: 8. Germline values: CDR1 SGHRS, CDR2 YFSETQ. The CDR3 DNA sequence: TGCGCCAGCAGCCCCCGGGGGGGAGGGCACAATGAGCAGTTCTTC. Its protein product is CASSPRGGGHNEQFF.

This clone was detected only once. This sequence joins TRBV9 and TRBJ2-7; D is perhaps TRBD1 (6 bases). The germline CDR1 and CDR2 sequences are SGDLS and YYNGEE. The CDR3 is 14 residues long. The ends were cut back, 2 bases at V and 3 bases at J, with 12 bases in the middle. The CDR3 spells CASSVTPGVYEQYF. CDR3 nucleotide sequence: TGTGCCAGCAGCGTTACCCCAGGGGTCTACGAGCAGTACTTC.

The chain is built from TRBV28 and TRBJ2-7; tentative D call: TRBD2 (6 bases). The CDR3 contains 12 residues. In germline, CDR1 is MDHEN, CDR2 SYDVKM. V gave up 6 bases and J gave up 4 bases, with 10 bases separating them. The CDR3 DNA sequence: TGTGCCAGCAGCTTACGGGAGTACGAGCAGTACTTC. Translating gives CASSLREYEQYF.

This clone was detected once. The rearrangement links TRBV28 to TRBJ1-5; 8 nucleotides match TRBD1. CDR1 MDHEN and CDR2 SYDVKM come from the germline V gene. This CDR3 contains 14 residues. V shed 3 bases, J shed 3 bases, and the junction held 1 base outside the gene matches. The CDR3 reads CASSFRGPNQPQHF. DNA for the CDR3: TGTGCCAGCAGTTTCAGGGGGCCCAATCAGCCCCAGCATTTT.

V is TRBV19 and J is TRBJ1-4; no reliable D call. V lost 6 bases to trimming and J lost 8 bases, with 13 bases between them. This CDR3 contains 13 residues. From germline, CDR1 is LNHDA and CDR2 SQIVND (reference sequence). CDR3 loop: CASSQRREEKLFF. The CDR3 nucleotides read TGTGCCAGTAGCCAGAGGAGGGAAGAAAAACTGTTTTTT.

This chain links TRBV2 with TRBJ2-3; D is unclear. Germline V gives CDR1 SNHLY, CDR2 FYNNEI. Trimming left V 8 bases short and J 1 base short, with 7 bases between. This CDR3 is built from 12 residues. The CDR3 DNA sequence: TGTGCCAGCTCCCTAGGCACAGATACGCAGTATTTT. Protein: CASSLGTDTQYF.

The chain combines TRBV7-2 with TRBJ2-1, with D maybe TRBD2 (7 bases). Germline CDR1 is SGHTA and CDR2 is FQGNSA. V was shortened by 2 bases and J by 1 base, with 15 bases between the two germline ends. The CDR3 covers 17 residues. The CDR3 spells CASSLSFRGASYNEQFF. The CDR3 DNA is TGTGCCAGCAGCTTATCTTTTCGGGGGGCGTCCTACAATGAGCAGTTCTTC.

The J gene is TRBJ2-7, the V gene TRBV5-1; D is possibly TRBD1 (6 bases). Germline assignment: CDR1 SGHRS and CDR2 YFSETQ. Trimming shortened V by 4 bases and J by 2 bases, and 13 bases separated the two germline ends. The CDR3 contains 14 residues. The CDR3 here is CASSPRDTTYEQYF. The DNA for the CDR3 is TGCGCCAGCAGCCCCCGGGACACTACCTACGAGCAGTACTTC.

V is TRBV7-9 and J is TRBJ1-4; D remains unclear. This CDR3 region has 15 residues. Looked up from germline, CDR1 is SEHNR and CDR2 is FQNEAQ (reference sequence). Trimming took off 1 base at V and 6 bases at J, with 12 bases between the two ends. CDR3 protein: CASSLGSGLDEKLFF. In nucleotides, the CDR3 is TGTGCCAGCAGCTTAGGTTCAGGTCTGGATGAAAAACTGTTTTTT.

The sample holds one count of this clone. The chain joins TRBV28 to TRBJ2-5, with 10 bases fitting TRBD2. The J segment lost 1 base and the V segment lost 5 bases, leaving 7 bases of the junction unmatched. There are 16 residues in the CDR3. Germline V gene data show CDR1 as MDHEN and CDR2 as SYDVKM. The DNA for the CDR3 is TGTGCCAGCAGTATACCCCTAGCGGGAGTCCAAGAGACCCAGTACTTC. It is translated as CASSIPLAGVQETQYF.

This chain uses TRBV20-1 with TRBJ2-7, with D uncertain. CDR1 and CDR2 from the germline V gene are DFQATT and SNEGSKA (reference sequence). V lost 2 bases to trimming and J lost 4 bases, with 6 bases between them. This CDR3 has 11 amino acids. The CDR3 here is CSARYGYEQYF. Written as DNA, the CDR3 is TGCAGTGCTAGATACGGGTACGAGCAGTACTTC.

CDR3 bases: TGTGCCTGGATGTTGGCTAGCGGAGCCTACAATGAGCAGTTCTTC. It translates to CAWMLASGAYNEQFF. The chain joins TRBV30 to TRBJ2-1, with 7 bases that match TRBD2. Germline loops: CDR1 GTSNPN, CDR2 SVGIG (reference sequence). CDR3 size: 15 residues. V lost 4 bases and J lost 2; bases outside the gene matches: 8.

The V call is TRBV11-2, the J call TRBJ2-1, with D possibly matching TRBD1 (6 bases). The V end lost 5 bases, the J end lost 1 base, and 12 bases lay between the germline ends. The germline V gene encodes CDR1 SGHAT and CDR2 FQNNGV. The CDR3 runs to 15 residues. The CDR3 spells CASSQAGVSYNEQFF. The DNA of the CDR3 is TGTGCCAGCAGCCAAGCAGGGGTGTCCTACAATGAGCAGTTCTTC.

V usage is TRBV12-5 and J usage is TRBJ2-7; 7 bases align to TRBD1. Germline lookup yields CDR1 LGHNT and CDR2 FRNRAP. The CDR3 totals 14 residues. The trim removed 6 bases at V and 0 bases at J, leaving 5 bases unmatched. CDR3 DNA sequence: TGTGCTAGTGGCCCCGGGACAGTCTCCTACGAGCAGTACTTC. Protein sequence: CASGPGTVSYEQYF.

The chain employs TRBV29-1 and TRBJ1-6; 8 bases match TRBD1. Germline-derived CDR1 and CDR2 are SQVTM and ANQGSEA. After removal of 4 bases from V and 8 bases from J, the junction contained 4 bases not matched to a gene. The CDR3 runs to 13 residues. For the CDR3, the DNA is TGCAGCGTTGCCCTGGACAGGGATTCACCCCTCCACTTT. It codes for CSVALDRDSPLHF.

V and J are TRBV2 and TRBJ2-1; 10 bases map to TRBD2. The CDR3 contains 13 residues. The V gene's germline CDR1 is SNHLY and CDR2 FYNNEI. J lost 8 bases, V lost 7 bases, and 5 bases had no gene match. DNA of the CDR3: TGTGCCAGCACTAGCGGGAGACCGCATGAGCAGTTCTTC. The encoded protein is CASTSGRPHEQFF.

This clone occurred once. The chain employs TRBV29-1 and TRBJ2-5, with 8 positions matching TRBD1. V was clipped by 3 bases and J by 7 bases; unmatched bases: 1. Germline loops: CDR1 SQVTM, CDR2 ANQGSEA. CDR3 length: 11 amino acids. The CDR3 here is CSVEDRATQYF. CDR3 coding DNA: TGCAGCGTTGAGGACAGGGCGACCCAGTACTTC.